This record looks at one TCR beta chain sequence and its context. From the 5' RACE reads, TCRdb called clonotypes with MiXCR, one entry per CDR3 protein. Counted here are 35,000 to 55,000 distinct CDR3 sequences, just under 6.5% occurring once; the ten biggest clones make up 8% to 13%. The sample comes from a study of T cells after yellow fever vaccination. Across the whole study: Based on CD3, CD45RA, CCR7 and CD95, EM, EMRA, CM and Tscm memory subsets were sorted.

The CDR3 spans 15 residues. Trimming stripped 6 bases from V and 7 bases from J, with 22 bases between. CDR1 is DFQATT and CDR2 is SNEGSKA in the germline V gene (reference sequence). Overall study findings and caveats: Highly abundant clonotypes carried over from the bulk population could end up in FACS-sorted repertoires as contaminants.

The rearrangement links TRBV20-1 to TRBJ1-5; D may be TRBD1 (6 bases). Sequencing used PBMCs, either bulk or a sorted T-cell subset (CD4+, CD8+, memory, or dextramer-sorted; not recorded which), obtained 45 days after the yellow fever booster vaccination. The sequence came from a young man who received the YFV17D yellow fever vaccine. The CDR3 reads CSAATRDNSGQPQHF. Written as DNA, the CDR3 is TGCAGTGCCGCAACCCGGGACAACTCCGGCCAGCCCCAGCATTTT.